This record covers a single T cell receptor beta chain. As yet, its antigen is unknown. CD45RA+ naive and CD45RA-negative memory subsets were separated from CD4+ cells. This record comes from a study of shared clonotypes between healthy human individuals. Germline V gives CDR1 SGHVT, CDR2 SQSDAQ. The V and J ends lost 5 bases and 7 bases respectively, with 10 bases between them. CDR3 length: 12 amino acids. Study-wide findings and caveats: In general, naive subsets displayed greater estimated richness than memory subsets did. The sharing of around 5% of naive CD4 clonotypes was seen across a few donors.

Libraries were prepared by immunoSEQ multiplex PCR; TCRdb keeps only in-frame clonotypes and omits some of them. The data show about 610,000 clones, almost 97% seen once. The V and J genes are TRBV7-4 and TRBJ2-3; D remains unclear. The source material was naive CD4+ T cells sorted from blood. Documented subset: CD45RA+ positively selected. This receptor was obtained from a young woman in good health. CDR3 bases: TGTGCCAGCAGCCTTGGACCCAATACGCAGTATTTT. Translation: CASSLGPNTQYF.